Shown below are 7 T cell receptor beta chains from a single sample sequenced in a study of shared clonotypes between healthy human individuals. Some clones are missing from TCRdb's copy, which holds only in-frame ones; the method was immunoSEQ multiplex PCR. The sample has over a million clones, roughly 74% seen once; the top ten hold 0.6% to 0.75%. Material for sequencing was memory CD4+ T cells from PBMCs. The sample's subset: CD45RA-negative fraction. Every receptor here comes from a man aged 18 to 30 in good health. Some clones in this sample may be carry-over from other donors' samples.

This chain joins TRBV27 and TRBJ2-7, with D hard to call. V shed 1 base and J shed 4 bases, with 8 bases lying between them. CDR3 length: 13 residues. From germline, CDR1 is MNHEY and CDR2 SMNVEV (reference sequence). This CDR3 is CASSLLQTYEQYF. CDR3 DNA: TGTGCCAGCAGTTTATTACAGACTTACGAGCAGTACTTC.

The V gene is TRBV7-9, the J gene TRBJ1-1; D gene ambiguous. CDR1 is SEHNR, CDR2 FQNEAQ, per germline (reference sequence). Trimming pared 2 bases from V and 11 bases from J, leaving 9 bases between. The CDR3 runs to 11 residues. The CDR3 loop is CASSLWAEAFF. The DNA of the CDR3 is TGTGCCAGCAGCTTATGGGCAGAGGCTTTCTTT.

This clone was picked up many times. The chain combines TRBV11-3 with TRBJ2-7, with no clear D. CDR3 length equals 13 residues. The germline V gene has CDR1 SGHNT and CDR2 YENEEA. With 0 bases removed from V and 6 bases from J, the gap between germline ends came to 9 bases. The CDR3 here is CASSLDLGGEQYF. CDR3 nucleotides: TGTGCCAGCAGCTTAGATCTAGGTGGCGAGCAGTACTTC.

This clone came up once. The chain joins TRBV5-1 to TRBJ2-1; 8 nucleotides agree with TRBD2. Trimming cost V 2 bases and J 6 bases; bases outside gene matches: 4. Germline-derived CDR1 and CDR2 are SGHRS and YFSETQ. The CDR3 consists of 14 residues. The CDR3 bases are TGCGCCAGCAGCTTTACGGGAGGGAGCAATGAGCAGTTCTTC. It specifies CASSFTGGSNEQFF.

The V call is TRBV6-6, the J call TRBJ1-3, with unresolved D. Between the trimmed V and J ends, which lost 7 bases and 4 bases, there was a span of 11 bases. Germline assignment: CDR1 MNHNY and CDR2 SVGAGI (reference sequence). The CDR3 contains 13 residues. DNA for the CDR3: TGTGCCAGCAAGGCGCCTGGGGGAAACACCATATATTTT. Its protein is CASKAPGGNTIYF.

The chain recombines TRBV29-1 with TRBJ2-7; D may be TRBD1 (5 bases). The CDR3 length is 13 residues. CDR1 and CDR2 (germline): SQVTM, ANQGSEA. The V and J ends lost 7 bases and 0 bases respectively, with 13 bases between them. The CDR3 DNA reads TGCAGCGCCCGACAGTCCTCCTCCTACGAGCAGTACTTC. Amino acids: CSARQSSSYEQYF.

This clone was picked up one time. The gene calls are TRBV7-2 and TRBJ2-7; no clear D gene. V was clipped by 3 bases and J by 7 bases, with 7 bases between them. This CDR3 region has 11 residues. CDR1 is SGHTA, CDR2 FQGNSA, per germline. The CDR3 coding sequence is TGTGCCAGCAGCTTCGCCAGGGAGCAGTACTTC. Translating gives CASSFAREQYF.